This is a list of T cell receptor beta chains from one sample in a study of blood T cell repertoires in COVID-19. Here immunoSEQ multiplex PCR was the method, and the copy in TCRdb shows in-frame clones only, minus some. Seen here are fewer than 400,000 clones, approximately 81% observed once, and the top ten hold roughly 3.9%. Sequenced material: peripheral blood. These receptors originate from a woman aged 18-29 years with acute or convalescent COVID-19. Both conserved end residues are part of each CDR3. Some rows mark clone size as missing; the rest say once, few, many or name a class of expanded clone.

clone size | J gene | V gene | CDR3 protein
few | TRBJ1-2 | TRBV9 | CASSVGASNYGYTF
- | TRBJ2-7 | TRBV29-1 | CSVLGQAYEQYF
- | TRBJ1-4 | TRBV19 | CASMGGNRNEKLFF
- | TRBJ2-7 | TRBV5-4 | CASSPGLVPYEQYF
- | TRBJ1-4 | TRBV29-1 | CSVGQGGEKLFF
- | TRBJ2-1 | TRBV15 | CATSGRQARSYNEQFF
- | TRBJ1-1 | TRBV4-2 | CASSQDGTGANTEAFF
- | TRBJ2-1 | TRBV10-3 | CAISGWTDGDNEQFF
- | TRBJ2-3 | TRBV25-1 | CASSVLAGDTDTQYF
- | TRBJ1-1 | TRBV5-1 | CASSLDLDTEAFF
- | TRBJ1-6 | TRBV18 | CASSPEQFNSPLHF
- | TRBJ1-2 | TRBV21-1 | CASSKARGSYTF
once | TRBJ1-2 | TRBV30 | CAWSGYRGSEWGGYTF
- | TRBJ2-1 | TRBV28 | CASSLQRLAANEQFF
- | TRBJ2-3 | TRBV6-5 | CASRGGLAGGDTQYF
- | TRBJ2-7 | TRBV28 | CASSNRNHSGGTYEQYF
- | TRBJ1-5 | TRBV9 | CASSVAGGQPQHF
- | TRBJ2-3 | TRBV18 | CASSQNNEGTDTQYF
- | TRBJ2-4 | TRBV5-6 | CASSRDRLKAKNIQYF
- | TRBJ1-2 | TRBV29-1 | CSVELRGQANYGYTF
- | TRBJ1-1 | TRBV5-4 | CASSPTGGPLNTEAFF
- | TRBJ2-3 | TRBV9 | CASSVEGLAGGDTDTQYF
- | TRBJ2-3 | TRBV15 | CATSRDSQAGGSSTDTQYF
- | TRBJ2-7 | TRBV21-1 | CASSQGNQVSGRGVNKDEQYF
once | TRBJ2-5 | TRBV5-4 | CATFAGGLTQETQYF
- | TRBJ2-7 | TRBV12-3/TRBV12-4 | CASSFSGANEQYF
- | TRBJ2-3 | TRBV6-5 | CASTGGQGATDTQYF
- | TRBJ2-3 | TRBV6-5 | CASSPVVSLTDTQYF
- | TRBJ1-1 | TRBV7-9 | CASSLVTGENTEAFF